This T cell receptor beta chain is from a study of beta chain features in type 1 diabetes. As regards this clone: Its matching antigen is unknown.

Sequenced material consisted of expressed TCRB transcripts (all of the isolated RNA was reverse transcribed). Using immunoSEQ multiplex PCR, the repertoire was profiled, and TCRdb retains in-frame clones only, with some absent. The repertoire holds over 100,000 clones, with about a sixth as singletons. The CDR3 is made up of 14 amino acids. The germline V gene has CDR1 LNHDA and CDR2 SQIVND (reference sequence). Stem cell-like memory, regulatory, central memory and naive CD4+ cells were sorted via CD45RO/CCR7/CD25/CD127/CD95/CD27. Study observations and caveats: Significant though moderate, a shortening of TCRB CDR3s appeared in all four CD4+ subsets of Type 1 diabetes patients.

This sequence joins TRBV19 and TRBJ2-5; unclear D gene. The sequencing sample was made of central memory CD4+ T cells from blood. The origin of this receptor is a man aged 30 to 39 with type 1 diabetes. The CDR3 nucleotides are TGTGTCCTGGACCACGCAGGTATCCAAGAGACCCAGTACTTC. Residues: CVLDHAGIQETQYF.